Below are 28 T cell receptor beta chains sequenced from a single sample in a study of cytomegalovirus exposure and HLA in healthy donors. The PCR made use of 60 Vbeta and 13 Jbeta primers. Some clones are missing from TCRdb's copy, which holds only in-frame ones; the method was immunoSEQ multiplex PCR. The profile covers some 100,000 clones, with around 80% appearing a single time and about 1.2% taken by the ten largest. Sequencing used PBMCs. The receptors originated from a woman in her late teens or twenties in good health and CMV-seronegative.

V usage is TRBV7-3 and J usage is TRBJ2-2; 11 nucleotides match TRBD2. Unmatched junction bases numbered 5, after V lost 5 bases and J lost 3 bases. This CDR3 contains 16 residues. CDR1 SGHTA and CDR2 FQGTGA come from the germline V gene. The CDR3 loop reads CASSPGTSGYTGELFF. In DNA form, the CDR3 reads TGTGCCAGCAGCCCCGGGACTAGCGGCTACACCGGGGAGCTGTTTTTT.

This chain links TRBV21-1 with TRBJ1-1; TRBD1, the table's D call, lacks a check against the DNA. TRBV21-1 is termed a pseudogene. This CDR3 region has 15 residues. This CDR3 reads CASSNKDRGDTEAFF. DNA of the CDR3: TGTGCCAGCAGCAATAAGGACAGGGGGGACACTGAAGCTTTCTTT.

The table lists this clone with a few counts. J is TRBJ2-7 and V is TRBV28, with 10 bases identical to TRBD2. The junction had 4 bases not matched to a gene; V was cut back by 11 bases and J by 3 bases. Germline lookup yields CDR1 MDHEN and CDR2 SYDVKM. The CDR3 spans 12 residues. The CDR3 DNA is TGTGCCGGGGGGACTAGCGTCTACGAGCAGTACTTC. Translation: CAGGTSVYEQYF.

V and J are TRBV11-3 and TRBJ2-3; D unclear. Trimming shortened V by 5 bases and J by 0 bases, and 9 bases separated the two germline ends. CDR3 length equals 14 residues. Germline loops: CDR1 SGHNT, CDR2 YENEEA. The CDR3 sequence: CASSIGRSTDTQYF. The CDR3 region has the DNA TGTGCCAGCAGCATCGGTAGAAGCACAGATACGCAGTATTTT. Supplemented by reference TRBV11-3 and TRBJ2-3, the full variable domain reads EAGVVQSPRYKIIEKKQPVAFWCNPISGHNTLYWYLQNLGQGPELLIRYENEEAVDDSQLPKDRFSAERLKGVDSTLKIQPAELGDSAVYLCASSIGRSTDTQYFGPGTRLTVL.

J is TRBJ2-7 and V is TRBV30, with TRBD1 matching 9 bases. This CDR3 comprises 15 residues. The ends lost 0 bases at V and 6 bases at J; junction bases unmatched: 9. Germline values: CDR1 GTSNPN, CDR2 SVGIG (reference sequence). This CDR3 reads CAWSVRDRVYSEQYF. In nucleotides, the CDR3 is TGTGCCTGGAGTGTTCGGGACAGGGTTTACAGCGAGCAGTACTTC.

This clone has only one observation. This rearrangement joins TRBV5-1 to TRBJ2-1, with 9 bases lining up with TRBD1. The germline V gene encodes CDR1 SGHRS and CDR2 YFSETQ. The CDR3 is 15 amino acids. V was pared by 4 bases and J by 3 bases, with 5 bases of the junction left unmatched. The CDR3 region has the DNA TGCGCCAGCAGCGTGACAGGGGGTAACTACAATGAGCAGTTCTTC. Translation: CASSVTGGNYNEQFF.

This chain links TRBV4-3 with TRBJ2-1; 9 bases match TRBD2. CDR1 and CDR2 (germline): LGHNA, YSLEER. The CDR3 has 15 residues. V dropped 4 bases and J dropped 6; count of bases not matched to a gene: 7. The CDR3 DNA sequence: TGCGCCAGCAGCCCCTTATGGGGACTAGCCAATGAGCAGTTCTTC. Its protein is CASSPLWGLANEQFF.

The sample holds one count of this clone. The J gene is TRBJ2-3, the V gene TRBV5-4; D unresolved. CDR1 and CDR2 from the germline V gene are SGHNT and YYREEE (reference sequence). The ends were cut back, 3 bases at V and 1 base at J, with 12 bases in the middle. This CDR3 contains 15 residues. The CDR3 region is CASSSAPRGTDTQYF. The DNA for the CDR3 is TGTGCCAGCAGCTCCGCCCCCCGGGGCACAGATACGCAGTATTTT.

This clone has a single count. CDR3 nucleotide sequence: TGTGCCAGCAGCCACGTGGGCGGACTAGCCAAAAACATTCAGTACTTC. The encoded protein is CASSHVGGLAKNIQYF. The V and J genes are TRBV7-9 and TRBJ2-4; tentatively, D is TRBD2 (5 bases). The CDR3 has 16 residues. Germline values: CDR1 SEHNR, CDR2 FQNEAQ (reference sequence). V lost 5 bases and J lost 0, with 14 bases in between.

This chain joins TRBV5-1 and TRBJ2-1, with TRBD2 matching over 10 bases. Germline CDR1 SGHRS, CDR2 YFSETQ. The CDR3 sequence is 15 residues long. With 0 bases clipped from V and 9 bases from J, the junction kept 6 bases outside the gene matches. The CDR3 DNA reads TGCGCCAGCAGCTTGGGTTCTAGCGGGAGCGGTGAGCAGTTCTTC. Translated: CASSLGSSGSGEQFF.

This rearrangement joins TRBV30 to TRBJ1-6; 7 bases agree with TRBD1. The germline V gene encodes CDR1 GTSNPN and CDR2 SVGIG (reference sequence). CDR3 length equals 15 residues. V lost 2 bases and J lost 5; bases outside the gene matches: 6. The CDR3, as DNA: TGTGCCTGGAGTCCGGGGGACAGAGATAATTCACCCCTCCACTTT. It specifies CAWSPGDRDNSPLHF.

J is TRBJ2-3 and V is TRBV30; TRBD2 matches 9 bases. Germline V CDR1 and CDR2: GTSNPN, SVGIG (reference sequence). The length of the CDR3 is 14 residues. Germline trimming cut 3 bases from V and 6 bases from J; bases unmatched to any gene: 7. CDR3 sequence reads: CAWRGGGASDTQYF. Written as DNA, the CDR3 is TGTGCCTGGAGGGGCGGGGGGGCCTCGGATACGCAGTATTTT.

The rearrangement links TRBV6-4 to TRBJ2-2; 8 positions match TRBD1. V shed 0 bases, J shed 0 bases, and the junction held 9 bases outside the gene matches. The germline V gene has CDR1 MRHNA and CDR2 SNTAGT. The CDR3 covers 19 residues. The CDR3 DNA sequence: TGTGCCAGCAGTGACTCGACTCCGGGACAGGCCACGAACACCGGGGAGCTGTTTTTT. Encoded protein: CASSDSTPGQATNTGELFF.

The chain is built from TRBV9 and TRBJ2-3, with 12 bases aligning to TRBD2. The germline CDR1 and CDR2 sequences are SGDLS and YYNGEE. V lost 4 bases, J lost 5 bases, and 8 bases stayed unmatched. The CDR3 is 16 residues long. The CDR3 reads CASSKASGGAIDTQYF. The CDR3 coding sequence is TGTGCCAGCAGCAAAGCTAGCGGGGGGGCGATAGATACGCAGTATTTT.

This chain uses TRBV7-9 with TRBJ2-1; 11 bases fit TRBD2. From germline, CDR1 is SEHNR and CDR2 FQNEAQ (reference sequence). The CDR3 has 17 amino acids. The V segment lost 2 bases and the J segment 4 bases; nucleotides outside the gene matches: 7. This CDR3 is CASSLPYSGGDYNEQFF. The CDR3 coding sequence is TGTGCCAGCAGCTTACCCTATAGCGGGGGGGATTACAATGAGCAGTTCTTC.

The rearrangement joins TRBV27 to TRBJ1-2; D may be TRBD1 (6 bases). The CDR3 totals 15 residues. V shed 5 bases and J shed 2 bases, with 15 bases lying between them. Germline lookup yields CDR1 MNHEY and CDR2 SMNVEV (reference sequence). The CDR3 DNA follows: TGTGCCAGCAGTCCTCGACAGGACCTCAACTATGGCTACACCTTC. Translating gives CASSPRQDLNYGYTF.

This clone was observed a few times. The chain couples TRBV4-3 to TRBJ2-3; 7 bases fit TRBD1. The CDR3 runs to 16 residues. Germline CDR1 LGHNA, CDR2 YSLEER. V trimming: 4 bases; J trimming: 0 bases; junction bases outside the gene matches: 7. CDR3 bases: TGCGCCAGCAGCCGGGACGGGACAGCTAGCACAGATACGCAGTATTTT. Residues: CASSRDGTASTDTQYF.

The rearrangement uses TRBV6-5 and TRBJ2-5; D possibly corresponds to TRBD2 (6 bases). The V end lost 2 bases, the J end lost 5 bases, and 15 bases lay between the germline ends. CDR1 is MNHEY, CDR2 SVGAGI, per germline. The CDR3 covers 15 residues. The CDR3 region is CASSYEPLGRETQYF. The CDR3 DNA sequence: TGTGCCAGCAGTTACGAGCCCCTGGGGAGGGAGACCCAGTACTTC.

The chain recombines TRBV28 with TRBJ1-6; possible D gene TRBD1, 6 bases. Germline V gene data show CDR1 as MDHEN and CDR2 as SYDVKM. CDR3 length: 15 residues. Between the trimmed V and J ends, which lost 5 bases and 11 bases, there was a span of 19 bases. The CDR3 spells CASSEAHRVDTPLHF. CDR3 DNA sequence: TGTGCCAGCAGTGAAGCCCACAGGGTGGACACACCCCTCCACTTT.

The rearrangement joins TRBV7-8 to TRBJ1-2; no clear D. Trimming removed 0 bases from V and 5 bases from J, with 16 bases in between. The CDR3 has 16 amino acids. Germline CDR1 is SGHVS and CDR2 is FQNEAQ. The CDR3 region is CASSLAPLGGGYGYTF. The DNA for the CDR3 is TGTGCCAGCAGCTTAGCGCCCCTGGGAGGAGGGTATGGCTACACCTTC.

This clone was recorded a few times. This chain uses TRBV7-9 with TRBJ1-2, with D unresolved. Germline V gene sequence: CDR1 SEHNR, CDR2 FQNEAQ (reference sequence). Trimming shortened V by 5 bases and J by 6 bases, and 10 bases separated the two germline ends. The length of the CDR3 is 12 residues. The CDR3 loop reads CASSPTGNGYTF. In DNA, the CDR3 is TGTGCCAGCAGCCCGACGGGGAATGGCTACACCTTC.

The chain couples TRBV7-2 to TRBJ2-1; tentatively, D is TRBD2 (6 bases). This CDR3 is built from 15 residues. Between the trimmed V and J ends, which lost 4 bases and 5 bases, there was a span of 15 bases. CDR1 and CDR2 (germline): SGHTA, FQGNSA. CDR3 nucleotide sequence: TGTGCCAGCAGCTCCCGGGGGACTGGCGACAATGAGCAGTTCTTC. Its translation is CASSSRGTGDNEQFF.

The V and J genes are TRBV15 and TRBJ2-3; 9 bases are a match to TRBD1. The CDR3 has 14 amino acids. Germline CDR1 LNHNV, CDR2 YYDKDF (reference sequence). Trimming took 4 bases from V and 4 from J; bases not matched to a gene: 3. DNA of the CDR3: TGTGCCACCAGCATGGACAGGGGCCCAGATACGCAGTATTTT. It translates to CATSMDRGPDTQYF.

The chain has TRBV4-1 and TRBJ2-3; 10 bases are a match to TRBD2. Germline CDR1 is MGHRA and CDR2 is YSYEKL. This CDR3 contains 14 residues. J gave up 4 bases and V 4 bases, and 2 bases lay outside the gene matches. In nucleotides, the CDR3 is TGCGCCAGCAGCCCCAGCGGGGGGGCAGATACGCAGTATTTT. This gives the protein CASSPSGGADTQYF.

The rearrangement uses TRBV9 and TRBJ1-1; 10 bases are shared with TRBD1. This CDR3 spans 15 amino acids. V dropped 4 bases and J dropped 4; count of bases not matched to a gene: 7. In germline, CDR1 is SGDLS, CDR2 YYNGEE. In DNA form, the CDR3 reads TGTGCCAGCAGCCCGGACAGGGGGAGCACCACTGAAGCTTTCTTT. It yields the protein CASSPDRGSTTEAFF.

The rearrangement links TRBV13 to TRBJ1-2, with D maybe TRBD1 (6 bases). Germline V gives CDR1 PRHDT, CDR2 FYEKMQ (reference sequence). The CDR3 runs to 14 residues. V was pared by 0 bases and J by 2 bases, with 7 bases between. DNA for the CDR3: TGTGCCAGCAGCTTAGGAAGGGGGAACTATGGCTACACCTTC. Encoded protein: CASSLGRGNYGYTF. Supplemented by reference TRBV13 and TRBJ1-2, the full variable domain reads AAGVIQSPRHLIKEKRETATLKCYPIPRHDTVYWYQQGPGQDPQFLISFYEKMQSDKGSIPDRFSAQQFSDYHSELNMSSLELGDSALYFCASSLGRGNYGYTFGSGTRLTVV.

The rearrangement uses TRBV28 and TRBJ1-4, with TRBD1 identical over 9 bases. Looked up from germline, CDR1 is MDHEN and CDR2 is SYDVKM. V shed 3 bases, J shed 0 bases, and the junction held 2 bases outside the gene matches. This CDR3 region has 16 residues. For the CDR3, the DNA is TGTGCCAGCAGTTTGACAGGGGGAGCAACTAATGAAAAACTGTTTTTT. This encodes CASSLTGGATNEKLFF. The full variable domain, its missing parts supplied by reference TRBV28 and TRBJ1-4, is DVKVTQSSRYLVKRTGEKVFLECVQDMDHENMFWYRQDPGLGLRLIYFSYDVKMKEKGDIPEGYSVSREKKERFSLILESASTNQTSMYLCASSLTGGATNEKLFFGSGTQLSVL.

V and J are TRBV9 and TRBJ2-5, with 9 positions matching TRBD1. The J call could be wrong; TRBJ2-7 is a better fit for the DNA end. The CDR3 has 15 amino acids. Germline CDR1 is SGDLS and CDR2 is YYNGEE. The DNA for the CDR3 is TGTGCCAGCAGCGTAGCCGACAGGGGGGTCTACGAGCAGTACTTC. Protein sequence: CASSVADRGVYEQYF.